Following are 21 T cell receptor beta chains from one sample sequenced in a study of identical twins. One entry per CDR3 protein results from TCRdb running MiXCR on the 5' RACE reads. The sample carries about 700,000 distinct CDR3 sequences, over 5% recorded once. The sequenced sample consisted of naive T cells sorted from blood. These TCRs come from a man younger than 35 in good health.

The CDR3: CATSEGDYNEQFF. The DNA for the CDR3 is TGTGCCACCAGCGAAGGGGATTACAATGAGCAGTTCTTC. The rearrangement links TRBV24-1 to TRBJ2-1; possibly TRBD1 for D (5 bases). Deletions cut 7 bases from V and 4 bases from J, with 10 bases between. The germline gives CDR1 KGHDR, CDR2 SFDVKD. This CDR3 spans 13 amino acids.

This clonotype was seen ten or more times. This chain uses TRBV7-3 with TRBJ2-1; D is uncertain. Germline lookup yields CDR1 SGHTA and CDR2 FQGTGA. Deletions cut 5 bases from V and 0 bases from J, with 14 bases between. The CDR3 spans 16 residues. CDR3 DNA: TGTGCCAGCAGCGCTAGACTTGCCAGCTCCTACAATGAGCAGTTCTTC. Translating it yields CASSARLASSYNEQFF.

The sample holds a few counts of this clonotype. The chain is built from TRBV5-1 and TRBJ2-5, with 7 positions matching TRBD2. There are 14 residues in the CDR3. V was pared by 5 bases and J by 2 bases, with 6 bases of the junction left unmatched. Germline CDR1 reads SGHRS; CDR2 reads YFSETQ. This CDR3 is CASSNPSGQETQYF. DNA for the CDR3: TGCGCCAGCAGTAACCCTAGCGGTCAAGAGACCCAGTACTTC.

Ten or more counts support this clonotype. This sequence joins TRBV7-6 and TRBJ2-3; the D is unclear. This CDR3 is built from 12 residues. With 5 bases removed from V and 5 bases from J, the gap between germline ends came to 8 bases. Germline V CDR1 and CDR2: SGHVS, FNYEAQ. The CDR3 DNA reads TGTGCCAGCAGCCATCCGTTAGATACGCAGTATTTT. Its protein product is CASSHPLDTQYF. Full variable domain (remainder filled in from reference TRBV7-6 and TRBJ2-3): GAGVSQSPRYKVTKRGQDVALRCDPISGHVSLYWYRQALGQGPEFLTYFNYEAQQDKSGLPNDRFSAERPEGSISTLTIQRTEQRDSAMYRCASSHPLDTQYFGPGTRLTVL.

This clonotype turned up a few times. The chain carries TRBV5-6 and TRBJ2-7, with 7 bases identical to TRBD1. Germline V gene lookup returns CDR1 SGHDT and CDR2 YYEEEE. The CDR3 is made up of 16 amino acids. Trimming took 1 base from V and 2 from J; bases not matched to a gene: 9. DNA for the CDR3: TGTGCCAGCAGCTTGACAGGGGCACAGGGACCCTACGAGCAGTACTTC. It translates to CASSLTGAQGPYEQYF.

The table lists this clonotype with many counts. This chain connects TRBV9 to TRBJ2-1; D unclear. Germline loops: CDR1 SGDLS, CDR2 YYNGEE. There are 16 residues in the CDR3. With 3 bases removed from V and 8 bases from J, the gap between germline ends came to 21 bases. CDR3 coding DNA: TGTGCCAGCAGCGGAGCCCACTCTTCGACCACAGATGAGCAGTTCTTC. Protein sequence: CASSGAHSSTTDEQFF.

There are a few counts of this clonotype. Germline and junction disagree at one end, which may indicate a read error. The chain couples TRBV20-1 to TRBJ2-1; D may correspond to TRBD1 or TRBD2 (5 bases each). The CDR3 runs 13 residues. From germline, CDR1 is DFQATT and CDR2 SNEGSKA (reference sequence). Written as DNA, the CDR3 is TGCAGTGCTAGAGATGGTTCCGAGGGGCGGCCCCTTTTC. It is translated as CSARDGSEGRPLF.

This clonotype has a handful of counts. This sequence joins TRBV7-9 and TRBJ2-1, with no clear D. CDR1 is SEHNR, CDR2 FQNEAQ, per germline (reference sequence). This CDR3 contains 14 residues. Trimming removed 5 bases from V and 5 bases from J, with 13 bases in between. CDR3 region: CASSPPAPDNEQFF. CDR3 coding DNA: TGTGCCAGCAGCCCCCCGGCTCCGGACAATGAGCAGTTCTTC.

The J gene is TRBJ2-1, the V gene TRBV20-1; TRBD2 aligns across 9 bases. The CDR3 runs to 16 residues. The germline CDR1 and CDR2 sequences are DFQATT and SNEGSKA (reference sequence). V lost 0 bases, J lost 0 bases, and 3 bases stayed unmatched. The CDR3 DNA reads TGCAGTGCTAGAGATTTTAGCGGGAGCTCCTACAATGAGCAGTTCTTC. Translated, it gives CSARDFSGSSYNEQFF.

This clonotype was seen ten or more times. The V call is TRBV7-2, the J call TRBJ2-1; 9 bases align to TRBD2. CDR3 length: 12 residues. The J segment lost 11 bases and the V segment lost 5 bases, leaving 4 bases of the junction unmatched. Germline assignment: CDR1 SGHTA and CDR2 FQGNSA. The chain's CDR3 is CASSPLAGKQFF. As DNA, the CDR3 is TGTGCCAGCAGCCCTCTAGCGGGAAAGCAGTTCTTC.

The V call is TRBV24-1, the J call TRBJ2-7, with TRBD1 identical over 10 bases. Germline V gene lookup returns CDR1 KGHDR and CDR2 SFDVKD. The trim removed 2 bases at V and 2 bases at J, leaving 20 bases unmatched. The CDR3 spans 21 residues. The CDR3 bases are TGTGCCACCAGTGATTCCGGACAGGGGGAGGTAATACAGTATTGGGCCTACGAGCAGTACTTC. It translates to CATSDSGQGEVIQYWAYEQYF.

This clonotype was detected ten times or more. The chain joins TRBV20-1 to TRBJ2-3, with 15 bases that match TRBD2. The CDR3 is 15 residues long. Germline trimming cut 5 bases from V and 10 bases from J; bases unmatched to any gene: 10. Germline loops: CDR1 DFQATT, CDR2 SNEGSKA (reference sequence). CDR3 region: CSAERTSGRARAQYF. The CDR3 DNA sequence: TGCAGTGCTGAAAGGACTAGCGGGAGGGCCCGGGCGCAGTATTTT.

This clonotype showed up just a few times. The gene calls are TRBV5-1 and TRBJ2-5; D uncertain. There are 13 residues in the CDR3. The V end lost 5 bases, the J end lost 4 bases, and 12 bases lay between the germline ends. Germline V gives CDR1 SGHRS, CDR2 YFSETQ. The CDR3 spells CASSMFVGETQYF. The CDR3 nucleotides read TGCGCCAGCAGTATGTTTGTGGGAGAGACCCAGTACTTC. The complete variable domain, with remaining parts taken from reference TRBV5-1 and TRBJ2-5, reads KAGVTQTPRYLIKTRGQQVTLSCSPISGHRSVSWYQQTPGQGLQFLFEYFSETQRNKGNFPGRFSGRQFSNSRSEMNVSTLELGDSALYLCASSMFVGETQYFGPGTRLLVL.

This clonotype appeared many times. This chain uses TRBV4-2 with TRBJ2-6; D may be TRBD1 (6 bases). Per the germline V gene, CDR1 is LGHNA and CDR2 is YNFKEQ. The CDR3 extends over 16 amino acids. V was trimmed by 2 bases and J by 1 base, leaving 9 bases between them. The CDR3 nucleotides are TGTGCCAGCAGCCAAAGGACAGTGTCTGGGGCCAACGTCCTGACTTTC. Protein sequence: CASSQRTVSGANVLTF.

At least ten counts were recorded for this clonotype. This sequence joins TRBV20-1 and TRBJ2-3; the D gene is possibly TRBD1 (6 bases). The V end lost 4 bases, the J end lost 2 bases, and 16 bases lay between the germline ends. From germline, CDR1 is DFQATT and CDR2 SNEGSKA (reference sequence). The CDR3 is 15 amino acids. The CDR3, as DNA: TGCAGTGCTACCCGGACAGCAAGTTACACAGATACGCAGTATTTT. It specifies CSATRTASYTDTQYF.

This rearrangement joins TRBV6-2 or TRBV6-3 to TRBJ2-5, with D perhaps TRBD1 (6 bases). CDR3 length: 16 amino acids. CDR1 and CDR2 from the germline V gene are MNHEY and SVGEGT. The V end was cut by 6 bases, the J end by 2 bases, with 19 bases between. For the CDR3, the DNA is TGTGCCAGCAGCTCACCACCCGGGACAACTCAAGAGACCCAGTACTTC. Translation: CASSSPPGTTQETQYF.

The CDR3 spells CATSVDGGEQFF. CDR3 nucleotides: TGTGCCACCAGTGTGGACGGCGGGGAGCAGTTCTTC. The rearrangement uses TRBV24-1 and TRBJ2-1; D might be TRBD2 (5 bases). Deletions cut 5 bases from V and 10 bases from J, with 11 bases between. The CDR3 covers 12 residues. Germline CDR1 is KGHDR and CDR2 is SFDVKD.

The chain couples TRBV12-3 or TRBV12-4 to TRBJ1-5; no clear D gene. V lost 5 bases, J lost 0 bases, and 14 bases lay in between. The CDR3 contains 16 residues. CDR3 sequence reads: CASSPGRSYSNQPQHF. CDR3 DNA: TGTGCCAGCAGTCCTGGCAGGTCTTATAGCAATCAGCCCCAGCATTTT.

This clonotype was counted many times. The rearrangement joins TRBV20-1 to TRBJ2-5, with D possibly matching TRBD1 (6 bases). V lost 0 bases and J lost 0, with 14 bases in between. CDR1 and CDR2 (germline): DFQATT, SNEGSKA (reference sequence). This CDR3 is built from 16 residues. CDR3 bases: TGCAGTGCTAGAGACCGGGACACCGGTTACCAAGAGACCCAGTACTTC. Amino acid sequence: CSARDRDTGYQETQYF.

In its sample, this clonotype was seen a few times. The V and J genes are TRBV14 and TRBJ1-1; 11 bases map to TRBD1. This CDR3 has 18 amino acids. Germline values: CDR1 SGHDN, CDR2 FVKESK. Trimming took 1 base from V and 1 from J; bases not matched to a gene: 8. CDR3 residues: CASSQVLGQGAWNTEAFF. The CDR3 DNA is TGTGCCAGCAGCCAAGTTTTAGGACAGGGGGCGTGGAACACTGAAGCTTTCTTT. Complete variable domain (other parts from reference TRBV14 and TRBJ1-1): EAGVTQFPSHSVIEKGQTVTLRCDPISGHDNLYWYRRVMGKEIKFLLHFVKESKQDESGMPNNRFLAERTGGTYSTLKVQPAELEDSGVYFCASSQVLGQGAWNTEAFFGQGTRLTVV.

DNA for the CDR3: TGCGCCAGCTCTCTACGGGGGGCCCCCTACGAGCAGTACTTC. Amino acid sequence: CASSLRGAPYEQYF. The gene calls are TRBV5-1 and TRBJ2-7; a possible D gene is TRBD2 (7 bases). Looked up from germline, CDR1 is SGHRS and CDR2 is YFSETQ. CDR3 length equals 14 residues. V was clipped by 7 bases and J by 2 bases, with 16 bases between them.